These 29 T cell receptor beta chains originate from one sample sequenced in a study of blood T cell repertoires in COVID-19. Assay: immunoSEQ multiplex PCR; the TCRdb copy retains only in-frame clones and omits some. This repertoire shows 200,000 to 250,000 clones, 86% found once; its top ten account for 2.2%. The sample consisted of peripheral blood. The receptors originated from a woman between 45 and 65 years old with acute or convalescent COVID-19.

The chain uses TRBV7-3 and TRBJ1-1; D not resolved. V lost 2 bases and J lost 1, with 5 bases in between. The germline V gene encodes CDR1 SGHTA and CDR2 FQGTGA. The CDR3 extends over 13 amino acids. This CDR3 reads CASSLQENTEAFF. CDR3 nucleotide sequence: TGTGCCAGCAGCTTACAGGAGAACACTGAAGCTTTCTTT.

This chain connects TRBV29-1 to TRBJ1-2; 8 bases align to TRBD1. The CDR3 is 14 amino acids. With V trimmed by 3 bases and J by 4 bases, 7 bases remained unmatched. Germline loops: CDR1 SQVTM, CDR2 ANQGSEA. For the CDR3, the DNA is TGCAGCGTTGAGCGGGCAGGGGGCTTCTATGGCTACACCTTC. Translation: CSVERAGGFYGYTF.

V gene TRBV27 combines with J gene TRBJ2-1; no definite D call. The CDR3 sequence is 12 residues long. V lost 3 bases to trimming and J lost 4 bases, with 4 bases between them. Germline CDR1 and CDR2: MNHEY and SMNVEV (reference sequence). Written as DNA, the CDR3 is TGTGCCAGCAGTTTGAGTTACAATGAGCAGTTCTTC. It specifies CASSLSYNEQFF.

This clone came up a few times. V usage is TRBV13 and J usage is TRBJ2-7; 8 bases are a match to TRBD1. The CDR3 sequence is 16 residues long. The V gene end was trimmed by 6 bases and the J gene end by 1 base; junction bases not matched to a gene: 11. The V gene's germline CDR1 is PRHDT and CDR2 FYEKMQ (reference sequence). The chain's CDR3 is CASRHRGEGGSYEQYF. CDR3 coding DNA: TGTGCCAGCAGACACAGGGGGGAAGGGGGGTCCTACGAGCAGTACTTC. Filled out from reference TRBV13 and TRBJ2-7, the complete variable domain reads AAGVIQSPRHLIKEKRETATLKCYPIPRHDTVYWYQQGPGQDPQFLISFYEKMQSDKGSIPDRFSAQQFSDYHSELNMSSLELGDSALYFCASRHRGEGGSYEQYFGPGTRLTVT.

The CDR3 protein is CAISRGRNEKLFF. CDR3 coding DNA: TGTGCCATCAGTAGGGGGCGGAATGAAAAACTGTTTTTT. The V gene is TRBV10-3, the J gene TRBJ1-4, with 7 nucleotides matching TRBD1. V gave up 5 bases and J gave up 5 bases; unmatched junction bases: 2. This CDR3 has 13 residues. CDR1 and CDR2 from the germline V gene are ENHRY and SYGVKD.

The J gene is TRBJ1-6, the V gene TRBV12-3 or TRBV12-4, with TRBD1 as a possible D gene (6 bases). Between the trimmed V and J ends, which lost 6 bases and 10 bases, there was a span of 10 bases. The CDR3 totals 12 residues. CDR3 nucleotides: TGTGCCAGCAGGAAGGGGGAATCACCCCTCCACTTT. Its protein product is CASRKGESPLHF.

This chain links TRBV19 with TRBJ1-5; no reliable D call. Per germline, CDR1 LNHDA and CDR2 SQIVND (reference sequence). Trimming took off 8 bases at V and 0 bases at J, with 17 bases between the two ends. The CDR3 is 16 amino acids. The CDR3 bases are TGTGCCAGTGATCCCGGGGAGGCCTATAGCAATCAGCCCCAGCATTTT. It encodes CASDPGEAYSNQPQHF.

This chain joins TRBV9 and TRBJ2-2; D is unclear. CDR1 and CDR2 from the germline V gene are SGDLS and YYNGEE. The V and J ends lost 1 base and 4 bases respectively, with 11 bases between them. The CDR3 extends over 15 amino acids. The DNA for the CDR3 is TGTGCCAGCAGCGTACCGCCTGAGCCCACCGGGGAGCTGTTTTTT. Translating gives CASSVPPEPTGELFF.

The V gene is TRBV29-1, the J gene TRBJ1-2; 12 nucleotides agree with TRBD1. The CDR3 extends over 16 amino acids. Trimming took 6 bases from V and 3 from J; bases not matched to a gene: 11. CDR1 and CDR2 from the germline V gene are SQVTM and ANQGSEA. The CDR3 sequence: CSVVSGGTGGDYGYTF. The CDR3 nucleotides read TGCAGCGTCGTCTCGGGAGGGACAGGGGGCGACTATGGCTACACCTTC.

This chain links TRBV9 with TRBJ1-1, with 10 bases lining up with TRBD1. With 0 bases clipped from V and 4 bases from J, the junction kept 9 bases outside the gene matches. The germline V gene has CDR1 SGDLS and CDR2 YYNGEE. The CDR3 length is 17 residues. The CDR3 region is CASSVAGTGVWGTEAFF. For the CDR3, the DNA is TGTGCCAGCAGCGTAGCCGGGACAGGGGTCTGGGGCACTGAAGCTTTCTTT. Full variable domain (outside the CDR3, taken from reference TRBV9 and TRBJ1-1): DSGVTQTPKHLITATGQRVTLRCSPRSGDLSVYWYQQSLDQGLQFLIQYYNGEERAKGNILERFSAQQFPDLHSELNLSSLELGDSALYFCASSVAGTGVWGTEAFFGQGTRLTVV.

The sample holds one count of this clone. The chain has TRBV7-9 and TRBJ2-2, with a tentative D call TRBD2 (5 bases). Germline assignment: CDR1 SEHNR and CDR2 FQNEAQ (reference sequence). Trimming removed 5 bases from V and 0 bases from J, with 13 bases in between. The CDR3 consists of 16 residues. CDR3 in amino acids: CASSRGSRTNTGELFF. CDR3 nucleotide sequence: TGTGCCAGCAGCCGGGGAAGCAGGACGAACACCGGGGAGCTGTTTTTT.

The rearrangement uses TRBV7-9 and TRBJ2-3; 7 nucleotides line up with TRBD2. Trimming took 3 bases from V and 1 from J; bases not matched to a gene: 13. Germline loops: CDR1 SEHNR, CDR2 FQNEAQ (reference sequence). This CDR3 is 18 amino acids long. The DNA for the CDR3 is TGTGCCAGCAGCTTTTTAGTAGCGGGCTCCCCACGCACAGATACGCAGTATTTT. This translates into CASSFLVAGSPRTDTQYF.

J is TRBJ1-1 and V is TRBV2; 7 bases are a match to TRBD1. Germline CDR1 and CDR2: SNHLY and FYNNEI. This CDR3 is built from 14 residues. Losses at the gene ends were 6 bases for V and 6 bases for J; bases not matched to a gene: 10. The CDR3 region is CASSLTGSRAEAFF. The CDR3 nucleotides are TGTGCCAGCAGCCTGACAGGGTCGAGGGCTGAAGCTTTCTTT.

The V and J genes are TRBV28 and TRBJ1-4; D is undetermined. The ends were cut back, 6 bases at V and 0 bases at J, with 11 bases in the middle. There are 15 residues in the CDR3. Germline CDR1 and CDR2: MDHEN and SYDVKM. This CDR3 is CASSTASATNEKLFF. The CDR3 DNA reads TGTGCCAGCAGCACCGCCAGTGCAACTAATGAAAAACTGTTTTTT.

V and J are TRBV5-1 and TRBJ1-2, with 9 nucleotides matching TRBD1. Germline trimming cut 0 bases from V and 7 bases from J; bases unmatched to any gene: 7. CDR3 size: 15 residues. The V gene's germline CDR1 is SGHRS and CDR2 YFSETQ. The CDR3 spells CASSLATGGEGGYTF. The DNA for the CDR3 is TGCGCCAGCAGCTTGGCCACAGGGGGCGAGGGTGGCTACACCTTC.

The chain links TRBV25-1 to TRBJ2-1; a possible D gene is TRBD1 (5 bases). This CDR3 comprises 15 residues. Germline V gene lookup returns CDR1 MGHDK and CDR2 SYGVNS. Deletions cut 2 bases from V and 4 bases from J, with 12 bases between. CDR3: CASSEKPGRYNEQFF. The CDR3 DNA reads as TGTGCCAGCAGTGAAAAACCAGGGCGATACAATGAGCAGTTCTTC.

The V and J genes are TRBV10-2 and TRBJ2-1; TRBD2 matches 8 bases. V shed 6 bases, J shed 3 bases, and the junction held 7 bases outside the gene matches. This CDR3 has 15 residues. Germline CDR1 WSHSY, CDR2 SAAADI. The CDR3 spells CASRVSGTNYNEQFF. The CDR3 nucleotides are TGCGCCAGCAGAGTTAGCGGGACTAACTACAATGAGCAGTTCTTC.

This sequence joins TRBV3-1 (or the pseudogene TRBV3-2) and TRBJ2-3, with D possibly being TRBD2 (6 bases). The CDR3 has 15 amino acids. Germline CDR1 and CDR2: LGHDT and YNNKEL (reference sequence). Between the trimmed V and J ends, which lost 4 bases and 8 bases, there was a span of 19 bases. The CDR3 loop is CASSLGLVGAGTQYF. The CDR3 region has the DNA TGTGCCAGCAGCCTAGGTTTGGTGGGAGCGGGTACGCAGTATTTT.

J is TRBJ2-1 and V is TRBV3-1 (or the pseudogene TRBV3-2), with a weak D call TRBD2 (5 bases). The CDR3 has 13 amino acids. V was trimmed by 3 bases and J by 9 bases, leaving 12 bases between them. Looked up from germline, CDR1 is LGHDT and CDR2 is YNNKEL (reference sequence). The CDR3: CASSQTTAGEQFF. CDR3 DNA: TGTGCCAGCAGCCAGACTACAGCAGGTGAGCAGTTCTTC.

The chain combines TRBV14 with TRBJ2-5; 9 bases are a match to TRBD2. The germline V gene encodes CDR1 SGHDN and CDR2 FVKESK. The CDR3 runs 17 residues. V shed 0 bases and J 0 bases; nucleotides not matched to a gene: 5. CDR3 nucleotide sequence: TGTGCCAGCAGCCAAGATCTAGCGGGGCCGTACCAAGAGACCCAGTACTTC. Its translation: CASSQDLAGPYQETQYF.

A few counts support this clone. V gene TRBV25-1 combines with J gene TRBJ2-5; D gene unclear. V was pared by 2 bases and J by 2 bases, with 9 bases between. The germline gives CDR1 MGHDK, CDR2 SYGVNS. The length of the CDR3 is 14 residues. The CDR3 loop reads CASSEKRWQETQYF. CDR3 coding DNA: TGTGCCAGCAGTGAAAAGAGATGGCAAGAGACCCAGTACTTC.

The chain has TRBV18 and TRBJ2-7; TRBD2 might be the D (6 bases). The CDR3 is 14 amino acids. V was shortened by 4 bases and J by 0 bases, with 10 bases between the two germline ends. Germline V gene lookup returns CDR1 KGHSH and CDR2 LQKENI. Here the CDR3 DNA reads TGTGCCAGCTCACTAGCGGCCAGCTCCTACGAGCAGTACTTC. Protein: CASSLAASSYEQYF. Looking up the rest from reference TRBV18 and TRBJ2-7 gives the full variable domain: NAGVMQNPRHLVRRRGQEARLRCSPMKGHSHVYWYRQLPEEGLKFMVYLQKENIIDESGMPKERFSAEFPKEGPSILRIQQVVRGDSAAYFCASSLAASSYEQYFGPGTRLTVT.

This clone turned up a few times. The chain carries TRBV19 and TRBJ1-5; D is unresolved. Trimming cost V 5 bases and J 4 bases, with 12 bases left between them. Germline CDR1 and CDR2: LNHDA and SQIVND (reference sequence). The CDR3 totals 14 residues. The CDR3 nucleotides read TGTGCCAGTAGTTTGGCAGGTCGGAATCAGCCCCAGCATTTT. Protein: CASSLAGRNQPQHF.

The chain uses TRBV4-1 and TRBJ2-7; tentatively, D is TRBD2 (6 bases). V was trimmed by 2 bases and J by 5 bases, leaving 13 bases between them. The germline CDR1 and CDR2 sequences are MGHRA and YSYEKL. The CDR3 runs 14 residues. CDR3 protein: CASSQKAGLDEQYF. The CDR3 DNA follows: TGCGCCAGCAGCCAAAAGGCGGGGTTGGACGAGCAGTACTTC.

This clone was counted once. This chain's CDR3 is CASTQTGANEKLFF. The DNA of the CDR3 is TGTGCCAGTACCCAGACAGGGGCAAACGAAAAACTGTTTTTT. This chain joins TRBV19 and TRBJ1-4, with 8 bases identical to TRBD1. CDR3 length equals 14 residues. The V gene's germline CDR1 is LNHDA and CDR2 SQIVND (reference sequence). V shed 7 bases, J shed 8 bases, and the junction held 9 bases outside the gene matches.

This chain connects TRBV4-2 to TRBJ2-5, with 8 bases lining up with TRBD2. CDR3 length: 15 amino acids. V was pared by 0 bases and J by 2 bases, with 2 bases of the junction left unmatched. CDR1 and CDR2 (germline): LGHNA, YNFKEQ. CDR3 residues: CASSQDRGGQETQYF. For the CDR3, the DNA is TGTGCCAGCAGCCAAGACCGGGGGGGGCAAGAGACCCAGTACTTC.

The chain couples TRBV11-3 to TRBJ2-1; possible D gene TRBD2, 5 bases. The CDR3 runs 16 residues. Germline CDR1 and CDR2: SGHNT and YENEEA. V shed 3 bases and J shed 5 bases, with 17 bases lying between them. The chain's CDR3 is CASSFRDSFKDNEQFF. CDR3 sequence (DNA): TGTGCCAGCAGCTTTCGGGATAGCTTCAAAGACAATGAGCAGTTCTTC. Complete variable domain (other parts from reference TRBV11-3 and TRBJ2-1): EAGVVQSPRYKIIEKKQPVAFWCNPISGHNTLYWYLQNLGQGPELLIRYENEEAVDDSQLPKDRFSAERLKGVDSTLKIQPAELGDSAVYLCASSFRDSFKDNEQFFGPGTRLTVL.

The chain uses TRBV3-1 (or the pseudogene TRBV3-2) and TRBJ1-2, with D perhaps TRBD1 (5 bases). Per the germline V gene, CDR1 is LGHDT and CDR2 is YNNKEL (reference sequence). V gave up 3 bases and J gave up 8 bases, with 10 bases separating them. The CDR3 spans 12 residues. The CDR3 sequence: CASSQAGTGYTF. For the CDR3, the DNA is TGTGCCAGCAGCCAGGCGGGGACCGGCTACACCTTC.

CDR3 bases: TGTGCCTGGAGGGGGAGGGCAGGGACGATCAACACTGAAGCTTTCTTT. This codes for CAWRGRAGTINTEAFF. V usage is TRBV30 and J usage is TRBJ1-1, with D possibly matching TRBD1 (5 bases). The CDR3 extends over 16 amino acids. V lost 3 bases, J lost 2 bases, and 19 bases lay in between. CDR1 is GTSNPN, CDR2 SVGIG, per germline (reference sequence). Combining the CDR3 with reference TRBV30 and TRBJ1-1 gives the whole variable domain SQTIHQWPATLVQPVGSPLSLECTVEGTSNPNLYWYRQAAGRGLQLLFYSVGIGQISSEVPQNLSASRPQDRQFILSSKKLLLSDSGFYLCAWRGRAGTINTEAFFGQGTRLTVV.